This T cell receptor (beta chain) is from a study of PD-1 blockade in classical Hodgkin lymphoma. Time point: newly diagnosed, previously untreated cHL patient sample. Germline V lookup: CDR1 SGHDT, CDR2 YYEEEE. The V end was cut by 6 bases, the J end by 2 bases, with 15 bases between. This CDR3 has 14 amino acids. TCRdb keeps only in-frame clones here, not all; method: immunoSEQ multiplex PCR. The data hold tens of thousands of clones, with roughly 93% observed a single time. This TCR was sampled from a human donor with classical Hodgkin lymphoma. The sequencing input was peripheral blood mononuclear cells (PBMCs). The chain links TRBV5-6 to TRBJ2-7; tentatively, D is TRBD2 (6 bases). This chain's CDR3 is CASIAAERAYEQYF. As DNA, the CDR3 is TGTGCCAGCATAGCGGCGGAGAGAGCCTACGAGCAGTACTTC.